One T cell receptor (beta chain) is described in this entry. Its antigen is undetermined. Trimming removed 3 bases from V and 5 bases from J; junction bases left unmatched: 17. The CDR3 loop spans 17 amino acids. CDR1 is DFQATT and CDR2 is SNEGSKA in the germline V gene (reference sequence). The use of genomic DNA as template underpinned the TCR beta VDJ and CDR3 profiling. TCRdb reanalysed the reads using MiXCR and keeps one entry per CDR3 protein. The repertoire holds under 200,000 distinct CDR3 sequences, with around 45% as singletons. These data are taken from a study of CD8+CD57+ T cells in acquired aplastic anemia. Whole-study context: The mean DNA yield obtained from sorted CD4+ and CD8+ cells came to 3.2 ug. The average read count for CD4+ cells in healthy donors was around 10 million.

Study findings and constraints: Patients and controls shared over 25 CD8+ CDR3 sequences, highly expressed in patients. Patients showed no significant difference from controls in CD8+ Simpson's diversity.

This rearrangement joins TRBV20-1 to TRBJ2-5; 8 bases line up with TRBD2. The clonotype was recovered from a human donor in good health. Sequencing used sorted CD4+, CD8+, or CD8+CD57+ T cells (not recorded which) from PBMCs. CDR3 bases: TGCAGTGCTAGTAAGGCTGCGGGGGGTCCCCTAGTCGAGACCCAGTACTTC. Protein sequence: CSASKAAGGPLVETQYF.